The following is a TCR beta chain sequence with its context. These data are taken from a study of Graves' ophthalmopathy and Graves' hyperthyroidism. Study information: Peripheral blood sampling occurred at initial diagnosis, before any treatment.

Ophthalmopathic donors had moderate-to-severe activity, CAS ≥3 and NOSPECS ≥4, with disease that had lasted under 3 months. Researchers turned away patients with other autoimmune diseases, uncontrolled infections, pregnancy or lactation. PBMCs stemmed from around 10 ml of fresh peripheral blood. Trimming cost V 7 bases and J 7 bases; bases outside gene matches: 14. The length of the CDR3 is 15 residues. Amplification targeted the TCR beta CDR3 regions, with RNA transcripts as the source material. HTBI-primed first-round RT-PCR preceded second-round multiplex PCR. A single record per CDR3 protein comes from TCRdb applying MiXCR to the multiplex PCR reads. The sample includes around 600,000 distinct CDR3 sequences, about 41% seen only once; the top ten take more than 2.5%.

The clonotype was recovered from an adult man with Graves' ophthalmopathy. V gene TRBV12-3 or TRBV12-4 combines with J gene TRBJ2-7; 9 bases match TRBD1. Sequenced input: peripheral blood. DNA for the CDR3: TGTGCCAGCAACCTACGGTGGGACAGGGTTGGTGAGCAGTACTTC. It encodes CASNLRWDRVGEQYF.